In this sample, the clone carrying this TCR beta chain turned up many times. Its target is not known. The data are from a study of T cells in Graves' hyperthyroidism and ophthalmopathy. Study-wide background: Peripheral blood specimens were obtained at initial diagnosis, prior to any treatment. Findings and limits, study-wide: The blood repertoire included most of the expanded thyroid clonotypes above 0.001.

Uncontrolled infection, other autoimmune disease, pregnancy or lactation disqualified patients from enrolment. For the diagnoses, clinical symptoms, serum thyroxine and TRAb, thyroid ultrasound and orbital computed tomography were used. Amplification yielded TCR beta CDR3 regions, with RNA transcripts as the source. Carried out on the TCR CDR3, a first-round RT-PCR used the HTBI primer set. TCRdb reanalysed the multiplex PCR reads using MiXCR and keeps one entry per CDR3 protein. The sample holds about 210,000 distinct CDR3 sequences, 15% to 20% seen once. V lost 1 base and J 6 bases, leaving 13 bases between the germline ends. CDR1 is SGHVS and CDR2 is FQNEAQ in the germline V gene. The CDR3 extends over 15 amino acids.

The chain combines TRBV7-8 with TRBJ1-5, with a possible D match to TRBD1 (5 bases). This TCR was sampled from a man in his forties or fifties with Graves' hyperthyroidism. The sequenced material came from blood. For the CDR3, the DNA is TGTGCCAGCAGCTTAGGCAGGGTGAGAGGTCAGCCCCAGCATTTT. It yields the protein CASSLGRVRGQPQHF.